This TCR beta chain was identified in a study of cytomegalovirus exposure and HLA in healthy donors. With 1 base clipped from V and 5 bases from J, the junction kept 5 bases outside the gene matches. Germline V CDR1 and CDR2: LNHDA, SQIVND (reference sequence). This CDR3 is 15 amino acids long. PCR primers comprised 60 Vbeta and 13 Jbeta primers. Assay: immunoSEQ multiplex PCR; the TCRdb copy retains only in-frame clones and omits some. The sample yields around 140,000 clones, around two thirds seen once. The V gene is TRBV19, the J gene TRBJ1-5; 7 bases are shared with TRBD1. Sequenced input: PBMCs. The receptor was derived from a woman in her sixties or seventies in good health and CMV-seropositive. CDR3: CASSIGDREHQPQHF. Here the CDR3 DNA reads TGTGCCAGTAGTATAGGAGACAGGGAACATCAGCCCCAGCATTTT.